This TCR beta chain derives from a study of blood T cell repertoires in COVID-19. Across about two dozen US areas, participants ranged in age from 18 to 89 years. Each recovered donor of Cohort 3 presented with two negative PCRs, clearance, or symptom resolution. The table came from immunoSEQ multiplex PCR; TCRdb's copy has only in-frame clones and leaves some out. The data hold approximately 230,000 clones, with about 80% observed a single time. CDR1 and CDR2 (germline): SGHTA, FQGNSA. Losses at the gene ends were 4 bases for V and 10 bases for J; bases not matched to a gene: 9. This CDR3 is built from 16 residues.

The rearrangement joins TRBV7-2 to TRBJ1-6; TRBD1 agrees at 11 bases. The TCR comes from a man in his forties or fifties who had recovered from COVID-19. Material for sequencing was PBMCs or T cells enriched from blood (not recorded which). Written as DNA, the CDR3 is TGTGCCAGCAGCTACAATCTCCGGGACAGGGGGTCACCCCTCCACTTT. It translates to CASSYNLRDRGSPLHF.